Sequencing of this T cell receptor beta chain was carried out in a study of blood T cell repertoires in COVID-19. The V end lost 3 bases, the J end lost 0 bases, and 5 bases lay between the germline ends. The germline CDR1 and CDR2 sequences are MNHEY and SMNVEV (reference sequence). The CDR3 extends over 13 amino acids. Only in-frame clones appear in the TCRdb table, and some are missing; sequencing was by immunoSEQ multiplex PCR. The sample carries hundreds of thousands of clones, 80% to 90% recorded once. The count of this clone is one. This TCR was recovered from a man aged 30 to 45 who had recovered from COVID-19. The J gene is TRBJ1-2, the V gene TRBV27; D is ambiguous. What was sequenced was PBMCs or T cells enriched from blood (not recorded which). In DNA form, the CDR3 reads TGTGCCAGCAGTTTCGGGGCTAACTATGGCTACACCTTC. This gives the protein CASSFGANYGYTF.